This entry describes one T cell receptor beta chain. The data were taken from a study of shared clonotypes between healthy human individuals. At the deep level, the assay was run. Each cell subset's genomic DNA was divided evenly among several immunoSEQ plates. Using immunoSEQ multiplex PCR, the repertoire was profiled, and TCRdb retains in-frame clones only, with some absent. Of about 1.1 million clones in the sample, around 82% are singletons; the top ten hold under 0.8%. The germline V gene has CDR1 SGHRS and CDR2 YFSETQ. The CDR3 consists of 17 residues. The V end was cut by 6 bases, the J end by 0 bases, with 21 bases between. All donors were healthy HIV-negative adults lacking recent acute infections or vaccinations. All the donors were Caucasian adults who lived in Nashville, Tennessee.

This clonotype was sampled from a man in his late teens or twenties in good health. Some clones in this sample may be carry-over from other donors' samples. The specimen was memory CD4+ T cells from PBMCs. Subset: CD45RA-negative fraction. The chain employs TRBV5-1 and TRBJ1-1; D is perhaps TRBD1 (6 bases). For the CDR3, the DNA is TGCGCCAGCAAAACCAGGGGCGTCGGGGGCATGAACACTGAAGCTTTCTTT. It translates to CASKTRGVGGMNTEAFF.